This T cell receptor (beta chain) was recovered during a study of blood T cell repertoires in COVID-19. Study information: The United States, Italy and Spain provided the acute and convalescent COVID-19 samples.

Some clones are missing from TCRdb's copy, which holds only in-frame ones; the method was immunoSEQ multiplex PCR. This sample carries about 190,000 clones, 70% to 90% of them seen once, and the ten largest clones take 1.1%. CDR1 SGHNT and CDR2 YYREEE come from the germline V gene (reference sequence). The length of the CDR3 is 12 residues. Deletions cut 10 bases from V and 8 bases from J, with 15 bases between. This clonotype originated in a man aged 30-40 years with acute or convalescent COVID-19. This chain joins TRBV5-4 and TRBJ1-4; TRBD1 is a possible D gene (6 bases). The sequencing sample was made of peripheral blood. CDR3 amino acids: CAVAGAGEKLFF. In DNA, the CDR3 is TGTGCCGTTGCGGGGGCAGGAGAAAAACTGTTTTTT.